The next 21 T cell receptor beta chains were all read from a single sample in a study of vaccination and CD4 T cells after COVID-19. With the Oncomine TCR Beta short-read assay, DNA from cultured CD4+ T cells was sequenced. Via MiXCR, TCRdb re-called the PCR reads, giving one row per CDR3 protein. The sample has some 19,000 distinct CDR3 sequences, approximately 37% seen once; the top ten hold 12% to 15%. Antigens for these TCRs are unknown. Indicated treatment: approximately nine-day PBMC culture with coronavirus spike peptide pools or control peptides (ViraFEST assay). Sequenced material: cultured CD4+ T cells from blood. The source of these receptors is a human donor with COVID-19.

This rearrangement joins TRBV20-1 to TRBJ2-5; the D gene is possibly TRBD1 (6 bases). V shed 5 bases and J shed 2 bases, with 12 bases lying between them. Germline values: CDR1 DFQATT, CDR2 SNEGSKA (reference sequence). The CDR3 has 13 residues. CDR3 coding DNA: TGCAGTGCTCCGGGGACATCTCAAGAGACCCAGTACTTC. Translating it yields CSAPGTSQETQYF.

In its sample, this clonotype was seen a few times. The chain joins TRBV19 to TRBJ1-5; TRBD1 is a possible D gene (6 bases). The germline V gene has CDR1 LNHDA and CDR2 SQIVND (reference sequence). This CDR3 is built from 14 residues. Trimming stripped 7 bases from V and 4 bases from J, with 14 bases between. The CDR3 is CASTPPDSNQPQHF. For the CDR3, the DNA is TGTGCCAGTACCCCCCCGGACAGTAATCAGCCCCAGCATTTT.

V is TRBV5-8 and J is TRBJ1-3, with D possibly TRBD1 on 5 matching bases. V lost 3 bases, J lost 0 bases, and 13 bases lay in between. The CDR3 loop spans 16 amino acids. Looked up from germline, CDR1 is SGHTS and CDR2 is YDEGEE. The CDR3, as DNA: TGTGCCAGCAGCTGGGGGACGGGGAGCTCTGGAAACACCATATATTTT. Its translation: CASSWGTGSSGNTIYF.

V is TRBV20-1 and J is TRBJ2-3; D is tentatively TRBD1 or TRBD2 (5 bases each). Per germline, CDR1 DFQATT and CDR2 SNEGSKA (reference sequence). The CDR3 length is 14 residues. Trimming cost V 7 bases and J 0 bases, with 14 bases left between them. The CDR3 sequence: CSVVGTGSTDTQYF. The CDR3 DNA reads as TGCAGTGTGGTTGGGACCGGGAGCACAGATACGCAGTATTTT.

The chain recombines TRBV11-2 with TRBJ2-1, with 7 positions matching TRBD2. Germline-derived CDR1 and CDR2 are SGHAT and FQNNGV. Trimming cost V 10 bases and J 6 bases; bases outside gene matches: 12. The CDR3 covers 14 residues. The CDR3: CAIPSGARGNEQFF. The CDR3 DNA follows: TGTGCCATTCCCAGCGGGGCGCGGGGCAATGAGCAGTTCTTC.

The V gene is TRBV7-2, the J gene TRBJ2-2; TRBD2 is a possible D gene (6 bases). CDR1 is SGHTA and CDR2 is FQGNSA in the germline V gene. V was shortened by 5 bases and J by 7 bases, with 11 bases between the two germline ends. The CDR3 contains 13 residues. This chain's CDR3 is CASSGGIGGELFF. In DNA, the CDR3 is TGTGCCAGCAGCGGAGGGATTGGCGGGGAGCTGTTTTTT.

This chain uses TRBV12-3 or TRBV12-4 with TRBJ1-5, with D perhaps TRBD1 (6 bases). Trimming took off 2 bases at V and 4 bases at J, with 15 bases between the two ends. This CDR3 is built from 16 residues. CDR3: CASSLSFGQGNQPQHF. Here the CDR3 DNA reads TGTGCCAGCAGTTTATCGTTCGGGCAGGGGAATCAGCCCCAGCATTTT.

This clonotype has just a few counts. The V gene is TRBV28, the J gene TRBJ1-2; D unresolved. Per the germline V gene, CDR1 is MDHEN and CDR2 is SYDVKM. V lost 3 bases, J lost 5 bases, and 7 bases lay in between. The CDR3 consists of 12 residues. DNA of the CDR3: TGTGCCAGCAGTTTCGAGATATATGGCTACACCTTC. Amino acids: CASSFEIYGYTF.

This clonotype counts as medium-sized. The chain joins TRBV6-1 to TRBJ2-2; D gene uncertain. CDR3 length: 15 residues. Per the germline V gene, CDR1 is MNHNS and CDR2 is SASEGT. Deletions cut 6 bases from V and 0 bases from J, with 11 bases between. CDR3 loop: CASSKTITNTGELFF. The CDR3 coding sequence is TGTGCCAGCAGCAAGACAATCACGAACACCGGGGAGCTGTTTTTT.

The rearrangement links TRBV7-8 to TRBJ1-2; the D gene is possibly TRBD1 (5 bases). The length of the CDR3 is 15 residues. Per germline, CDR1 SGHVS and CDR2 FQNEAQ. Between the trimmed V and J ends, which lost 6 bases and 0 bases, there was a span of 14 bases. The CDR3 reads CASSVRDGANYGYTF. The CDR3 DNA sequence: TGTGCCAGCAGTGTTCGGGACGGAGCTAACTATGGCTACACCTTC.

This clonotype was counted only a few times. This sequence joins TRBV7-2 and TRBJ1-4, with TRBD1 matching over 8 bases. The trim removed 5 bases at V and 5 bases at J, leaving 4 bases unmatched. CDR1 and CDR2 (germline): SGHTA, FQGNSA. The CDR3 extends over 14 amino acids. CDR3 sequence (DNA): TGTGCCAGCAGCCCTGGACAGGGAAATGAAAAACTGTTTTTT. Translating gives CASSPGQGNEKLFF.

As DNA, the CDR3 is TGTGCCATTGGGACAGGAGCCCTCTCTGGAAACACCATATATTTT. Its protein product is CAIGTGALSGNTIYF. This sequence joins TRBV10-3 and TRBJ1-3; 8 bases align to TRBD1. J lost 0 bases, V lost 9 bases, and 7 bases had no gene match. This CDR3 has 15 amino acids. Germline CDR1 reads ENHRY; CDR2 reads SYGVKD.

This clonotype occurred a few times. CDR3 sequence (DNA): TGTGCCAGCAGTGAACCCGCCCGTCCGGGGGATGGCTATGGCTACACCTTC. It is translated as CASSEPARPGDGYGYTF. The chain couples TRBV6-1 to TRBJ1-2; possible D gene TRBD1, 5 bases. Trimming pared 2 bases from V and 4 bases from J, leaving 20 bases between. Germline V CDR1 and CDR2: MNHNS, SASEGT. The length of the CDR3 is 17 residues.

For the CDR3, the DNA is TGCGCCAGCAGCTTGGCTAGCGGGGCATACGAGCAGTACTTC. It encodes CASSLASGAYEQYF. The V call is TRBV5-1, the J call TRBJ2-7; 9 positions match TRBD2. CDR1 and CDR2 from the germline V gene are SGHRS and YFSETQ. The CDR3 runs 14 residues. Trimming took 0 bases from V and 4 from J; bases not matched to a gene: 2.

Details on this clonotype: Without the conserved terminal phenylalanine or tryptophan, this CDR3 likely stems from a read error. V gene TRBV7-2 combines with J gene TRBJ1-6; 8 bases agree with TRBD1. After removal of 5 bases from V and 9 bases from J, the junction contained 9 bases not matched to a gene. This CDR3 is 15 amino acids long. Germline CDR1 is SGHTA and CDR2 is FQGNSA. In nucleotides, the CDR3 is TGTGCCAGCAGCGTTCAACAGGGGGGTACTTCACCCCTCCACTTG. It codes for CASSVQQGGTSPLHL.

The chain is built from TRBV2 and TRBJ1-4, with TRBD1 matching over 7 bases. This CDR3 has 15 residues. The germline V gene has CDR1 SNHLY and CDR2 FYNNEI. V was clipped by 4 bases and J by 8 bases; unmatched bases: 10. The CDR3 coding sequence is TGTGCCAGCAGTGTTCCGACAGGGAGGTCCGAAAAACTGTTTTTT. Protein product: CASSVPTGRSEKLFF. Full variable domain (remainder filled in from reference TRBV2 and TRBJ1-4): EPEVTQTPSHQVTQMGQEVILRCVPISNHLYFYWYRQILGQKVEFLVSFYNNEISEKSEIFDDQFSVERPDGSNFTLKIRSTKLEDSAMYFCASSVPTGRSEKLFFGSGTQLSVL.

This clonotype was counted only a few times. CDR3 protein: CASRVRVVSGYQETQYF. The DNA for the CDR3 is TGTGCCAGCAGGGTTCGGGTAGTCAGCGGGTACCAAGAGACCCAGTACTTC. The chain is built from TRBV21-1 and TRBJ2-5; the table gives TRBD2 as D, unverified against the DNA. TRBV21-1 is a pseudogene. The length of the CDR3 is 17 residues.

The chain is built from TRBV24-1 and TRBJ2-3; D possibly corresponds to TRBD1 (5 bases). This CDR3 region has 15 residues. The germline CDR1 and CDR2 sequences are KGHDR and SFDVKD. Trimming left V 7 bases short and J 0 bases short, with 13 bases between. As DNA, the CDR3 is TGTGCCACCAGGGGGCCGGGCTTAAGCACAGATACGCAGTATTTT. As protein: CATRGPGLSTDTQYF.

This clonotype showed up just a few times. The chain joins TRBV30 to TRBJ2-4; unclear D gene. This CDR3 comprises 17 residues. V lost 2 bases and J 3 bases, leaving 20 bases between the germline ends. Germline V CDR1 and CDR2: GTSNPN, SVGIG (reference sequence). CDR3 residues: CAWSPLRVRGVKNIQYF. As DNA, the CDR3 is TGTGCCTGGAGTCCACTTAGGGTCAGAGGAGTCAAAAACATTCAGTACTTC. Complete variable domain (other parts from reference TRBV30 and TRBJ2-4): SQTIHQWPATLVQPVGSPLSLECTVEGTSNPNLYWYRQAAGRGLQLLFYSVGIGQISSEVPQNLSASRPQDRQFILSSKKLLLSDSGFYLCAWSPLRVRGVKNIQYFGAGTRLSVL.

By share, this clonotype counts as medium-sized. The CDR3 nucleotides are TGTGCCAGCAGTGACACGGCGGGGGCGGATACGCAGTATTTT. This codes for CASSDTAGADTQYF. This chain uses TRBV6-1 with TRBJ2-3; D is perhaps TRBD2 (7 bases). Trimming stripped 3 bases from V and 6 bases from J, with 13 bases between. Looked up from germline, CDR1 is MNHNS and CDR2 is SASEGT. The CDR3 runs to 14 residues.

The V call is TRBV28, the J call TRBJ1-1, with D perhaps TRBD1 (5 bases). CDR1 is MDHEN and CDR2 is SYDVKM in the germline V gene. V lost 6 bases and J lost 6, with 14 bases in between. The CDR3 contains 13 residues. The CDR3 loop is CASRLYTGPEAFF. CDR3 bases: TGTGCCAGCAGACTATATACAGGCCCTGAAGCTTTCTTT.